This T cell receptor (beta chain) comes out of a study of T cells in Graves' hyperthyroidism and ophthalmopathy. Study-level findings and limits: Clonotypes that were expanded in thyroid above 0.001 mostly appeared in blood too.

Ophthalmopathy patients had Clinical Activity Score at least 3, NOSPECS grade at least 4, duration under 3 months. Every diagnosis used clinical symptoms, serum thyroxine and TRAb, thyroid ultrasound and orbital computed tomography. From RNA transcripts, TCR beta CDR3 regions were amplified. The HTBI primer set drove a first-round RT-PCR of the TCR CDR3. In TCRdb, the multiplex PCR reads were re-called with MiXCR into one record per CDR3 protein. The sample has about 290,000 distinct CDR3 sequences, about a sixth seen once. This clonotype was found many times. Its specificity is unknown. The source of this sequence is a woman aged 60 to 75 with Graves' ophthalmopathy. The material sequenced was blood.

The DNA of the CDR3 is TGTGCCAGCAGTTATCCGGGTACCTCTGGAAACACCATATATTTT. Translated, it gives CASSYPGTSGNTIYF. The V gene is TRBV6-6, the J gene TRBJ1-3, with D unclear. The V gene's germline CDR1 is MNHNY and CDR2 SVGAGI (reference sequence). V lost 3 bases, J lost 0 bases, and 9 bases lay in between. The CDR3 runs to 15 residues.